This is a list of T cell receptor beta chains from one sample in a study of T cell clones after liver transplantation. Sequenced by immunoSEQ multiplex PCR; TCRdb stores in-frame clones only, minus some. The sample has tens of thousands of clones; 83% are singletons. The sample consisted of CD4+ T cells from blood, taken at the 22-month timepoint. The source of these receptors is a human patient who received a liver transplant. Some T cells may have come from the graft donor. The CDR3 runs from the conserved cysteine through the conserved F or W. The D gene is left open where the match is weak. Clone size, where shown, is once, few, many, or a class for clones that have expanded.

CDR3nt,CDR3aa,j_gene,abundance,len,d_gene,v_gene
TGCGCCAGCAGCCTAGGACTATCGGGGGAGACCCAGTACTTC,CASSLGLSGETQYF,TRBJ2-5,few,14,.,TRBV5-1
TGCGCCAGCTCCCCCCAGGGAAGGGGCACAGATACGCAGTATTTT,CASSPQGRGTDTQYF,TRBJ2-3,.,15,.,TRBV5-1
TGTGCCAGCAGCGTAGACCCCGGGACAGGGAGAATTGGGCAGTTCTTC,CASSVDPGTGRIGQFF,TRBJ2-1,.,16,TRBD1,TRBV9
TGCGCCAGCAGCCAAAAGGCGGCTTACGGGGTGTCTGGGGCCAACGTCCTGACTTTC,CASSQKAAYGVSGANVLTF,TRBJ2-6,.,19,.,TRBV4-3
TGCGCCAGCAGTGAGACCCAGATAGGGGGCTACACCTTC,CASSETQIGGYTF,TRBJ1-2,.,13,.,TRBV10-2
TGTGCCAGCAGTGAAGATGCGGGAGGGGGGTTGTACAATGAGCAGTTCTTC,CASSEDAGGGLYNEQFF,TRBJ2-1,.,17,TRBD2,TRBV2
TGTGCCAGCAGCCAAGATAGAGGACAGGGGTCATCCGATGAGCAGTTCTTC,CASSQDRGQGSSDEQFF,TRBJ2-1,.,17,TRBD1,TRBV14
TGTGCCAGCGAAGGGGGAAGGGGGAACACTGAAGCTTTCTTT,CASEGGRGNTEAFF,TRBJ1-1,.,14,.,TRBV6-1
TGTGCCAGCAGCTTGGCCCGGCTAGCGGGACGACAAGAGACCCAGTACTTC,CASSLARLAGRQETQYF,TRBJ2-5,.,17,TRBD2,TRBV5-5
TGTGCCAGCAGCTTGTCTTACTCCCAAGAGACCCAGTACTTC,CASSLSYSQETQYF,TRBJ2-5,.,14,.,TRBV5-4
TGTGCCATACACCCGCTCGGGGGGCTAAACTATGGCTACACCTTC,CAIHPLGGLNYGYTF,TRBJ1-2,.,15,.,TRBV6-6
TGTGCCAGCTCACAAGGACAGGGGGACACCGGGGAGCTGTTTTTT,CASSQGQGDTGELFF,TRBJ2-2,.,15,TRBD1,TRBV18
TGTGCCAGCAGTTTATCACAGAGGACAGGCTACTCCTACGAGCAGTACTTC,CASSLSQRTGYSYEQYF,TRBJ2-7,few,17,TRBD1,TRBV27
TGTGCCAGCTCACCGTCTTTAGCAGATACGCAGTATTTT,CASSPSLADTQYF,TRBJ2-3,.,13,.,TRBV18
TGTGCCAGCAGCAAGGACAGGGACCGGGAGCTGTTTTTT,CASSKDRDRELFF,TRBJ2-2,.,13,TRBD1,TRBV5-8
TGTGCCAGCCACTTGGGATATACTGATGGCTACACCTTC,CASHLGYTDGYTF,TRBJ1-2,.,13,.,TRBV5-5
TGTGCCAGCAGCAGGACAGGGGGCGATTCACCCCTCCACTTT,CASSRTGGDSPLHF,TRBJ1-6,.,14,TRBD1,TRBV6-5
TGTGCCAGCAGCGTAGCCCCCCGACAGGGCACCGGGGAGCTGTTTTTT,CASSVAPRQGTGELFF,TRBJ2-2,.,16,TRBD1,TRBV9
TGTGCCAGCAGCTTGGGGGGGCGGGGGAGTCGCAATGAGCAGTTCTTC,CASSLGGRGSRNEQFF,TRBJ2-1,.,16,.,TRBV5-4
TGTGCCAGCAGCTTAGACCACGATAGCAATCAGCCCCAGCATTTT,CASSLDHDSNQPQHF,TRBJ1-5,.,15,.,TRBV7-8
TGTGCCAGCAGAGCTGACGGGACCTACGAGCAGTACTTC,CASRADGTYEQYF,TRBJ2-7,few,13,.,TRBV9
TGTGCCAGCAGCCCAGACAGGGAGAGAGATTCACCCCTCCACTTT,CASSPDRERDSPLHF,TRBJ1-6,.,15,TRBD1,TRBV7-6
TGTGCCAGCAGCTTAAAGGGCCCGGGACTAGCGGCTGCGGGGGGAACCGGGGAGCTGTTTTTT,CASSLKGPGLAAAGGTGELFF,TRBJ2-2,.,21,TRBD2,TRBV7-6
TGTGCCAGCAGCGCACGACAGAATACAGATACGCAGTATTTT,CASSARQNTDTQYF,TRBJ2-3,.,14,.,TRBV9
TGTGCCAGCGGTCTTGGACAGGGTATGGGCGAGCAGTACTTC,CASGLGQGMGEQYF,TRBJ2-7,.,14,TRBD1,TRBV28
TGTGCCAGTACCCGACAGGGCTGGAATGAGCAGTTCTTC,CASTRQGWNEQFF,TRBJ2-1,.,13,TRBD1,TRBV19
TGTGCCAGCTCACCACCGGCAGGACAGGGTGACAATGAGCAGTTCTTC,CASSPPAGQGDNEQFF,TRBJ2-1,.,16,TRBD1,TRBV18
TGCGCCAGCAGGGCAGGGGGTACCTACGAGCAGTACTTC,CASRAGGTYEQYF,TRBJ2-7,.,13,TRBD1,TRBV5-1
TGTGCCAGCAGTGCACAGGGTCCAGTGGAGACCCAGTACTTC,CASSAQGPVETQYF,TRBJ2-5,.,14,.,TRBV6-5
TGTGCCAGCAGTTTTAGGGGAGAGCGGTATCATTACAATGAGCAGTTCTTC,CASSFRGERYHYNEQFF,TRBJ2-1,.,17,.,TRBV27
TGCAGCGGGCGGACAGATTTAAACACCGGGGAGCTGTTTTTT,CSGRTDLNTGELFF,TRBJ2-2,.,14,.,TRBV29-1
TGTGCCAGTAGTGCCGGGGGGGCAGGGGGCCGGGAGACCCAGTACTTC,CASSAGGAGGRETQYF,TRBJ2-5,.,16,.,TRBV19
TGTGCCAGCAGCCCCCAAGGTGCCGGGTCTAACACCGGGGAGCTGTTTTTT,CASSPQGAGSNTGELFF,TRBJ2-2,.,17,.,TRBV9
TGTGCCAGCAGCCAGCGGGGGGGCGATGGGGAGCTGTTTTTT,CASSQRGGDGELFF,TRBJ2-2,once,14,TRBD2,TRBV6-6
TGTGCCAGCAGTGAAGGGCAGGGAAATCAGCCCCAGCATTTT,CASSEGQGNQPQHF,TRBJ1-5,.,14,.,TRBV2
TGTGCCAGCAGCCAAGATTTGGAGACCCAGTACTTC,CASSQDLETQYF,TRBJ2-5,.,12,.,TRBV4-2
TGTGCCAGCAGCTCCGGTGGGGGCGGCAATCAGCCCCAGCATTTT,CASSSGGGGNQPQHF,TRBJ1-5,.,15,.,TRBV7-2